The 21 T cell receptor beta chains in this list originate from one sample, sequenced in a study of shared clonotypes between healthy human individuals. Terminally differentiated effector memory CD45RA+ cells were excluded by CCR7 positive selection of CD45RO-negative cells. Only in-frame clones appear in the TCRdb table, and some are missing; sequencing was by immunoSEQ multiplex PCR. The data contain roughly 850,000 clones, approximately 97% of them singletons. Sequenced sample: naive CD8+ T cells sorted from blood. These receptors were taken from a man aged 25-45 years in good health.

This chain connects TRBV28 to TRBJ2-2; D is undetermined. This CDR3 is built from 11 residues. In germline, CDR1 is MDHEN, CDR2 SYDVKM. Trimming left V 5 bases short and J 8 bases short, with 6 bases between. The CDR3 DNA reads TGTGCCAGCAGTGTCAATGGGGAGCTGTTTTTT. This translates into CASSVNGELFF.

For this clone: Other DNA variants within this sample encode the same CDR3. The chain carries TRBV6-5 and TRBJ2-1; D gene uncertain. The CDR3 has 12 residues. V lost 0 bases and J 6 bases, leaving 3 bases between the germline ends. CDR1 MNHEY and CDR2 SVGAGI come from the germline V gene. The CDR3 region is CASSYSGNEQFF. Here the CDR3 DNA reads TGTGCCAGCAGTTACTCGGGCAATGAGCAGTTCTTC.

The chain uses TRBV10-3 and TRBJ2-4; D not resolved. Trimming took 3 bases from V and 0 from J, leaving 6 bases between them. Germline values: CDR1 ENHRY, CDR2 SYGVKD. The length of the CDR3 is 14 residues. CDR3 in amino acids: CAISDVLAKNIQYF. The CDR3 nucleotides are TGTGCCATCAGTGACGTTTTAGCCAAAAACATTCAGTACTTC.

V is TRBV27 and J is TRBJ2-5; possible D gene TRBD2, 6 bases. This CDR3 spans 15 amino acids. V was shortened by 7 bases and J by 4 bases, with 19 bases between the two germline ends. Germline V gives CDR1 MNHEY, CDR2 SMNVEV (reference sequence). CDR3 amino acids: CASTPRHGRLETQYF. The CDR3 region has the DNA TGTGCCAGCACCCCTCGCCACGGGAGATTAGAGACCCAGTACTTC.

The genes are TRBV7-9 and TRBJ2-2; D tentatively reads TRBD1 or TRBD2 (5 bases each). Germline values: CDR1 SEHNR, CDR2 FQNEAQ (reference sequence). Trimming shortened V by 1 base and J by 2 bases, and 8 bases separated the two germline ends. The CDR3 loop spans 15 amino acids. DNA for the CDR3: TGTGCCAGCAGCTTAGGAGGGGTTAACACCGGGGAGCTGTTTTTT. Translation: CASSLGGVNTGELFF.

The J gene is TRBJ1-1, the V gene TRBV30; TRBD1 matches at 7 bases. Germline V lookup: CDR1 GTSNPN, CDR2 SVGIG (reference sequence). The CDR3 runs to 14 residues. V dropped 0 bases and J dropped 0; count of bases not matched to a gene: 1. CDR3 region: CAWSVQGLNTEAFF. The CDR3 DNA reads as TGTGCCTGGAGTGTACAGGGGTTGAACACTGAAGCTTTCTTT. Based on the CDR3 plus reference TRBV30 and TRBJ1-1, the full variable domain is SQTIHQWPATLVQPVGSPLSLECTVEGTSNPNLYWYRQAAGRGLQLLFYSVGIGQISSEVPQNLSASRPQDRQFILSSKKLLLSDSGFYLCAWSVQGLNTEAFFGQGTRLTVV.

As DNA, the CDR3 is TGCGCCAGCAGCCAAGCCGGACAGGGGAACACCGGGGAGCTGTTTTTT. As protein: CASSQAGQGNTGELFF. This chain joins TRBV4-1 and TRBJ2-2; 8 bases line up with TRBD1. After removal of 1 base from V and 1 base from J, the junction contained 2 bases not matched to a gene. Germline V gene data show CDR1 as MGHRA and CDR2 as YSYEKL. The CDR3 covers 16 residues.

The rearrangement joins TRBV10-3 to TRBJ1-1; D remains ambiguous. V was clipped by 5 bases and J by 1 base, with 5 bases between them. CDR1 is ENHRY and CDR2 is SYGVKD in the germline V gene. The CDR3 loop spans 12 amino acids. The CDR3, as DNA: TGTGCCATCAGTATTGGGAACACTGAAGCTTTCTTT. Its protein is CAISIGNTEAFF.

This chain joins TRBV10-3 and TRBJ2-7; D is undetermined. V lost 5 bases, J lost 0 bases, and 2 bases lay in between. This CDR3 comprises 11 residues. Germline values: CDR1 ENHRY, CDR2 SYGVKD. For the CDR3, the DNA is TGTGCCATCAGTAGCTCCTACGAGCAGTACTTC. Translation gives CAISSSYEQYF.

This rearrangement joins TRBV7-2 to TRBJ1-5, with unresolved D. CDR1 SGHTA and CDR2 FQGNSA come from the germline V gene. The length of the CDR3 is 16 residues. V was trimmed by 1 base and J by 7 bases, leaving 17 bases between them. CDR3 protein: CASSLEWTGVGQPQHF. CDR3 DNA sequence: TGTGCCAGCAGCTTAGAATGGACGGGCGTAGGGCAGCCCCAGCATTTT. The full variable domain, rest sourced from reference TRBV7-2 and TRBJ1-5, is GAGVSQSPSNKVTEKGKDVELRCDPISGHTALYWYRQSLGQGLEFLIYFQGNSAPDKSGLPSDRFSAERTGGSVSTLTIQRTQQEDSAVYLCASSLEWTGVGQPQHFGDGTRLSIL.

V is TRBV29-1 and J is TRBJ2-2, with D possibly being TRBD1 (5 bases). Germline lookup yields CDR1 SQVTM and CDR2 ANQGSEA. V gave up 0 bases and J gave up 1 base, with 6 bases separating them. The length of the CDR3 is 14 residues. The DNA for the CDR3 is TGCAGCGTTGAAGAGACAGAGAACACCGGGGAGCTGTTTTTT. Amino acids: CSVEETENTGELFF.

V gene TRBV28 combines with J gene TRBJ2-7, with D possibly matching TRBD2 (6 bases). In germline, CDR1 is MDHEN, CDR2 SYDVKM. The CDR3 runs to 16 residues. V was trimmed by 3 bases and J by 2 bases, leaving 17 bases between them. DNA of the CDR3: TGTGCCAGCAGTTTGTCGGGAGAGGCCTTCCCCTACGAGCAGTACTTC. Its protein is CASSLSGEAFPYEQYF.

In its sample, this clone was seen once. V gene TRBV28 combines with J gene TRBJ1-4; a possible D gene is TRBD1 (5 bases). CDR3 length: 14 amino acids. Trimming took 3 bases from V and 8 from J, leaving 13 bases between them. Germline V gives CDR1 MDHEN, CDR2 SYDVKM. The chain's CDR3 is CASSFTGRDEKLFF. CDR3 nucleotide sequence: TGTGCCAGCAGTTTCACTGGCAGGGACGAAAAACTGTTTTTT.

This chain connects TRBV4-1 to TRBJ1-1, with unresolved D. From germline, CDR1 is MGHRA and CDR2 YSYEKL. Trimming left V 4 bases short and J 2 bases short, with 14 bases between. The CDR3 spans 15 residues. The CDR3 nucleotides are TGCGCCAGCAGCCCCCGGATCGGATCTAACACTGAAGCTTTCTTT. Its translation is CASSPRIGSNTEAFF.

The chain joins TRBV4-1 to TRBJ1-1; weak D call: TRBD1 (5 bases). The V gene's germline CDR1 is MGHRA and CDR2 YSYEKL. The CDR3 is 12 amino acids. V was pared by 3 bases and J by 4 bases, with 6 bases between. The CDR3 spells CASSQQGTEAFF. CDR3 nucleotides: TGCGCCAGCAGCCAGCAGGGCACTGAAGCTTTCTTT.

On this clone: This same CDR3 is encoded by further DNA sequences in the sample. The genes are TRBV27 and TRBJ1-5; the D gene is possibly TRBD1 (6 bases). Deletions cut 5 bases from V and 4 bases from J, with 9 bases between. Germline values: CDR1 MNHEY, CDR2 SMNVEV (reference sequence). CDR3 length: 13 residues. CDR3: CASSPQGNQPQHF. As DNA, the CDR3 is TGTGCCAGCAGTCCACAGGGAAATCAGCCCCAGCATTTT.

The V and J genes are TRBV28 and TRBJ2-1, with TRBD1 matching over 9 bases. This CDR3 is built from 15 residues. Germline-derived CDR1 and CDR2 are MDHEN and SYDVKM. Unmatched junction bases numbered 2, after V lost 3 bases and J lost 2 bases. CDR3 loop: CASSFRQGAYNEQFF. CDR3 DNA sequence: TGTGCCAGCAGTTTCAGACAGGGGGCCTACAATGAGCAGTTCTTC.

J is TRBJ2-7 and V is TRBV13; D remains unclear. This CDR3 spans 14 amino acids. Germline-derived CDR1 and CDR2 are PRHDT and FYEKMQ (reference sequence). With 0 bases removed from V and 3 bases from J, the gap between germline ends came to 9 bases. CDR3 sequence: CASSLGLGNYEQYF. Here the CDR3 DNA reads TGTGCCAGCAGCTTAGGGCTAGGGAACTACGAGCAGTACTTC.

Concerning this clone itself: The identical CDR3 is also encoded by other nucleotide sequences in the sample. The chain combines TRBV7-9 with TRBJ2-7; D gene ambiguous. The CDR3 contains 12 residues. CDR1 and CDR2 from the germline V gene are SEHNR and FQNEAQ (reference sequence). The ends were cut back, 3 bases at V and 6 bases at J, with 9 bases in the middle. The chain's CDR3 is CASSLGGSEQYF. DNA of the CDR3: TGTGCCAGCAGCTTGGGCGGATCCGAGCAGTACTTC.

The rearrangement uses TRBV7-9 and TRBJ1-2, with 9 bases matching TRBD1. Germline values: CDR1 SEHNR, CDR2 FQNEAQ (reference sequence). The CDR3 has 14 amino acids. J was trimmed by 6 bases and V by 6 bases; bases with no gene match: 8. In nucleotides, the CDR3 is TGTGCCAGCAGTCTAGAGGGACAGGGAGATGGCTACACCTTC. Translation gives CASSLEGQGDGYTF. The entire variable domain, with the rest obtained from reference TRBV7-9 and TRBJ1-2, is as follows: DTGVSQNPRHKITKRGQNVTFRCDPISEHNRLYWYRQTLGQGPEFLTYFQNEAQLEKSRLLSDRFSAERPKGSFSTLEIQRTEQGDSAMYLCASSLEGQGDGYTFGSGTRLTVV.

Only a few counts were recorded for this clone. V usage is TRBV30 and J usage is TRBJ2-1, with TRBD2 matching over 7 bases. The CDR3 is 15 amino acids. J was trimmed by 2 bases and V by 5 bases; bases with no gene match: 9. Germline V lookup: CDR1 GTSNPN, CDR2 SVGIG (reference sequence). CDR3 sequence (DNA): TGTGCCTGGTCCCTCTTAGCGGGCGCCTACAATGAGCAGTTCTTC. It codes for CAWSLLAGAYNEQFF. The full variable domain, with the rest looked up from reference TRBV30 and TRBJ2-1, is SQTIHQWPATLVQPVGSPLSLECTVEGTSNPNLYWYRQAAGRGLQLLFYSVGIGQISSEVPQNLSASRPQDRQFILSSKKLLLSDSGFYLCAWSLLAGAYNEQFFGPGTRLTVL.